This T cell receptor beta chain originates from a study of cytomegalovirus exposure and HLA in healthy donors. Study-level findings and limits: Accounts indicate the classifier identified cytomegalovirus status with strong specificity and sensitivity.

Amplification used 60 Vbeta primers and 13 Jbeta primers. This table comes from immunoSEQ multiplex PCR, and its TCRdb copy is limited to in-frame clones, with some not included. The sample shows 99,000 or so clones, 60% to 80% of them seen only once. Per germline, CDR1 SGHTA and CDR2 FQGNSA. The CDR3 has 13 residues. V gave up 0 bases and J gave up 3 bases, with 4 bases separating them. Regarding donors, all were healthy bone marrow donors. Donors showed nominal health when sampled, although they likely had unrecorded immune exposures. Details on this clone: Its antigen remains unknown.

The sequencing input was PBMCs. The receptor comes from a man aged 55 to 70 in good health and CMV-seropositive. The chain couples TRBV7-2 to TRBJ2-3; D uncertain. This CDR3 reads CASSLARTDTQYF. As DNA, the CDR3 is TGTGCCAGCAGCTTAGCGCGGACAGATACGCAGTATTTT.